This entry describes one T cell receptor (beta chain). This clonotype came up a few times. Its antigen has not been determined. Nothing much larger sits one base from this clone, and base qualities are not available. To demonstrate the VDJtools post-analysis software, TCR beta repertoires were profiled from the peripheral blood of roughly 12 young patients with multiple sclerosis. The patients with multiple sclerosis were children and adolescents between 6 and 15 years of age. The library was obtained by PCR. Sequenced using an Illumina HiSeq 2500. To reduce PCR and sequencing biases, unique molecular identifiers were built into the TCR beta cDNA libraries. Roughly 500,000 cDNA molecules were obtained for every 1 to 10 million input T cells, so each molecule roughly corresponded to one T cell. The same protocol used for the earlier healthy control dataset was applied to prepare and sequence the patient libraries. Within a given batch, samples were prepared together, multiplexed and sequenced on the same HiSeq lane. The authors' analysis ran thus. MIGEC was used to process the raw barcoded reads, and molecular identifier groups with only a single read were discarded before consensus assembly and CDR3 extraction. VDJtools was used for post-analysis of the clonotype tables, and diversity was normalized by down-sampling every dataset to the size of the smallest sample. In repertoire overlap clustering, CDR3 amino acid sequences, but not nucleotide sequences, were matched to correct batch-related cross-sample contamination. TCRdb passed the public sequencing reads through fastp at Q25 and MiXCR, retaining productive beta sequences. Identical CDR3 protein sequences are pooled into one entry, listed with their most common genes and DNA. Clone size and V and J calls follow TCRdb, not the original study. The sample records 700,000 to 800,000 distinct CDR3 sequences, 25% to 30% of which are singletons. 0.5% to 0.6% of the sample comes from the top ten.

Taken from the germline V gene, the CDR1 and CDR2 loops are ENHRY and SYGVKD. V gives up 5 bases and J gives up 4 bases, and the segment between their germline ends measures 12 bases. The CDR3 holds 13 amino acids from the cysteine to the phenylalanine. Kept here is only the CDR3 DNA, which spans 39 bases and is read in frame from base 1. This entry is derived from a study of post-analysis software for immune sequencing data (dated by TCRdb to 2014 to 2015). Notes on the research overall: The recorded disease courses included relapsing-remitting, secondary progressive and progressive-relapsing multiple sclerosis, and some patients had no subtype annotation. The patient repertoires were compared against approximately eleven previously published healthy control repertoires obtained from donors aged about 6 to 26 years. A subset of samples was prepared in parallel using single-end sample barcoding, then pooled and co-amplified after Illumina adapter ligation. Study-level results and caveats: The control group was slightly older than the multiple sclerosis patient group. About five TRBV segments, including TRBV5-6, TRBV5-1 and TRBV20-1, were significantly more frequent in patients than controls. Normalized Chao1 diversity was significantly lower in multiple sclerosis patients than controls, suggesting substantial peripheral T-cell clonal expansion. When samples were clustered directly using the F measure, samples prepared in the same batch co-clustered strongly, which prompted a batch-effect correction.

The sequence links TRBV10-3 to TRBJ2-7; the D gene remains uncertain. Input material: blood. The TCR comes from a girl aged 5-17 years with multiple sclerosis. The DNA sequence reads TGTGCCATCAGTCGTGAGATGGAATACGAGCAGTACTTC. Translated, it reads CAISREMEYEQYF.